This entry lists 12 T cell receptor beta chains sequenced from one sample in a study of blood T cells in healthy people across ages. Primers used in a second PCR of roughly 7 to 12 cycles were a sample-barcoded 5' primer and a J-beta primer mix. TCRdb recomputed calls from the 5' RACE reads with MiXCR, one row per CDR3 protein. The sample consists of 650,000 to 900,000 distinct CDR3 sequences, under 80% of them appearing once. The sample taken for sequencing was blood. These receptors were collected from a man aged 30 to 39 in good health.

The V call is TRBV4-2, the J call TRBJ1-1, with D possibly being TRBD1 (5 bases). Germline V lookup: CDR1 LGHNA, CDR2 YNFKEQ. The CDR3 has 17 amino acids. V lost 0 bases to trimming and J lost 1 base, with 15 bases between them. The CDR3 nucleotides read TGTGCCAGCAGCCAAGATCTGGTTGGGGCGGAGAACACTGAAGCTTTCTTT. The encoded protein is CASSQDLVGAENTEAFF.

This clonotype was seen only a few times. This chain joins TRBV29-1 and TRBJ2-3; D is undetermined. This CDR3 comprises 14 residues. The V end lost 6 bases, the J end lost 5 bases, and 18 bases lay between the germline ends. Germline V gene lookup returns CDR1 SQVTM and CDR2 ANQGSEA. The chain's CDR3 is CSVGTVGEVDTQYF. CDR3 nucleotide sequence: TGCAGCGTCGGTACGGTTGGGGAAGTAGATACGCAGTATTTT.

This chain uses TRBV7-6 with TRBJ2-5; D assignment may be TRBD1 or TRBD2 (5 bases each). Germline CDR1 and CDR2: SGHVS and FNYEAQ. This CDR3 comprises 14 residues. Between the trimmed V and J ends, which lost 5 bases and 5 bases, there was a span of 15 bases. Written as DNA, the CDR3 is TGTGCCAGCAGCCTAGGGACGGCCGCGGAGACCCAGTACTTC. This encodes CASSLGTAAETQYF.

The genes are TRBV6-2 or TRBV6-3 and TRBJ2-5; 7 bases are shared with TRBD1. Germline V CDR1 and CDR2: MNHEY, SVGEGT. Trimming cost V 5 bases and J 11 bases; bases outside gene matches: 17. The CDR3 totals 15 residues. CDR3 sequence reads: CASSGYRGLSLEQYF. The CDR3 nucleotides read TGTGCCAGCAGTGGATACAGGGGCCTATCCCTGGAGCAGTACTTC.

As to this clonotype: A read error may produce the germline difference seen at one junction end. The rearrangement links TRBV3-1 to TRBJ1-2; D ambiguous. Germline V CDR1 and CDR2: LGHDT, YNNKEL (reference sequence). This CDR3 comprises 15 residues. The CDR3 DNA follows: TGTGCCAGTAGCCAAGGGCCAGATGGATTCTATGGCTACACCTTC. Protein sequence: CASSQGPDGFYGYTF.

The chain links TRBV4-2 to TRBJ1-5, with 9 positions matching TRBD1. The CDR3 loop spans 16 amino acids. V shed 2 bases and J 1 base; nucleotides not matched to a gene: 3. Germline CDR1 and CDR2: LGHNA and YNFKEQ. CDR3: CASSQPDRGSNQPQHF. CDR3 bases: TGTGCCAGCAGCCAACCGGACAGGGGAAGCAATCAGCCCCAGCATTTT.

The rearrangement joins TRBV2 to TRBJ1-2; weak D call: TRBD1 (6 bases). The V end lost 9 bases, the J end lost 0 bases, and 14 bases lay between the germline ends. The CDR3 sequence is 14 residues long. Germline CDR1 reads SNHLY; CDR2 reads FYNNEI. CDR3 protein: CASNGQTTNYGYTF. In DNA form, the CDR3 reads TGTGCCAGTAACGGACAGACCACTAACTATGGCTACACCTTC.

The chain carries TRBV29-1 and TRBJ1-4; no firm D call. V lost 6 bases to trimming and J lost 2 bases, with 13 bases between them. Germline values: CDR1 SQVTM, CDR2 ANQGSEA. This CDR3 region has 14 residues. CDR3 amino acids: CSVTILETNEKLFF. CDR3 coding DNA: TGCAGCGTCACCATTTTGGAGACTAATGAAAAACTGTTTTTT.

The chain carries TRBV7-9 and TRBJ2-5; TRBD1 matches 9 bases. CDR1 SEHNR and CDR2 FQNEAQ come from the germline V gene (reference sequence). CDR3 length: 15 residues. The V gene end was trimmed by 4 bases and the J gene end by 5 bases; junction bases not matched to a gene: 8. The CDR3 region has the DNA TGTGCCAGCAGCTCGGGACAGGGATTTTTGGAGACCCAGTACTTC. It yields the protein CASSSGQGFLETQYF. Full variable domain (missing parts from reference TRBV7-9 and TRBJ2-5): DTGVSQNPRHKITKRGQNVTFRCDPISEHNRLYWYRQTLGQGPEFLTYFQNEAQLEKSRLLSDRFSAERPKGSFSTLEIQRTEQGDSAMYLCASSSGQGFLETQYFGPGTRLLVL.

The genes are TRBV20-1 and TRBJ2-3; D is unclear. Germline V gene sequence: CDR1 DFQATT, CDR2 SNEGSKA (reference sequence). The ends were cut back, 0 bases at V and 5 bases at J, with 3 bases in the middle. The CDR3 totals 11 residues. CDR3 protein: CSARDVDTQYF. CDR3 nucleotide sequence: TGCAGTGCTAGAGATGTAGATACGCAGTATTTT.

This clonotype came up a few times. The chain joins TRBV29-1 to TRBJ2-1; 10 bases fit TRBD2. The length of the CDR3 is 17 residues. Germline-derived CDR1 and CDR2 are SQVTM and ANQGSEA. V shed 2 bases, J shed 4 bases, and the junction held 11 bases outside the gene matches. The CDR3 region is CSVERLLAGRKYNEQFF. CDR3 nucleotides: TGCAGCGTTGAACGGCTACTAGCGGGGAGGAAATACAATGAGCAGTTCTTC.

This clonotype occurred a few times. The chain has TRBV6-5 and TRBJ2-3; tentative D call: TRBD1 (6 bases). Germline CDR1 reads MNHEY; CDR2 reads SVGAGI. The CDR3 sequence is 14 residues long. V shed 6 bases and J shed 4 bases, with 14 bases lying between them. CDR3 DNA: TGTGCCAGCAGGGGGGCGTTGGATGCAGATACGCAGTATTTT. Translated: CASRGALDADTQYF.